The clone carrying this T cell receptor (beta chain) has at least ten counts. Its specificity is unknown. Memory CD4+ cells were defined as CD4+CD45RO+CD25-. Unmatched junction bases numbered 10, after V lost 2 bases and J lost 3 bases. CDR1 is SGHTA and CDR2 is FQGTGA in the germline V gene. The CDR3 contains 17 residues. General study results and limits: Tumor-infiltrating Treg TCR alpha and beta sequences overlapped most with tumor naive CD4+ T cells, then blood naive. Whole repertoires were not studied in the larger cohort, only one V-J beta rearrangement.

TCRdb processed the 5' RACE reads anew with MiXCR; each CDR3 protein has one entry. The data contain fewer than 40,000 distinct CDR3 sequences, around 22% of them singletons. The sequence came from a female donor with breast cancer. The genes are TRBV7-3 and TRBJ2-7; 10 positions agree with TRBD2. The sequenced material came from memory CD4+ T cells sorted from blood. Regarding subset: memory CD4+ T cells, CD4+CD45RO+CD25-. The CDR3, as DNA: TGTGCCAGCAGCTTATCGGGACTAGCGAGTCCAAGCTACGAGCAGTACTTC. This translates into CASSLSGLASPSYEQYF.